This entry features one TCR beta chain sequence. The sample is drawn from a study of T cell changes during pregnancy in multiple sclerosis. Germline V gene sequence: CDR1 SGHDN, CDR2 FVKESK. Trimming took 1 base from V and 4 from J, leaving 10 bases between them. CDR3 length: 14 amino acids. Clones were read by immunoSEQ multiplex PCR, and TCRdb kept only the in-frame ones, dropping some. The table lists 60,000 to 75,000 clones, around 90% of them singletons. The sequencing here drew on peripheral blood, taken in the second trimester of pregnancy. The source of this sequence is a female donor in good health, enrolled as a control in a pregnancy study. The chain combines TRBV14 with TRBJ1-2; D might be TRBD1 (5 bases). The CDR3 spells CASSQGSGIYGYTF. The CDR3 nucleotides are TGTGCCAGCAGCCAAGGGTCAGGGATCTATGGCTACACCTTC.